One T cell receptor (beta chain) is described in this entry. The data derive from a study of T cell changes during pregnancy in multiple sclerosis. TCRdb's copy holds only in-frame clones and misses some; the assay was immunoSEQ multiplex PCR. This sample has more than 30,000 clones; 85% to 95% occur once, and the top ten carry around 8.8%. Germline V CDR1 and CDR2: LNHDA, SQIVND (reference sequence). The CDR3 runs to 13 residues. V lost 1 base and J 4 bases, leaving 7 bases between the germline ends. This material consisted of CD8+ T cells from peripheral blood mononuclear cells, taken in the third trimester of pregnancy. The gene calls are TRBV19 and TRBJ2-5; possibly TRBD2 for D (5 bases). The receptor's source is a female donor with multiple sclerosis, enrolled in a pregnancy study. For the CDR3, the DNA is TGTGCCAGTAGTATAGGAGAGGGAGAGACCCAGTACTTC. Translation gives CASSIGEGETQYF.